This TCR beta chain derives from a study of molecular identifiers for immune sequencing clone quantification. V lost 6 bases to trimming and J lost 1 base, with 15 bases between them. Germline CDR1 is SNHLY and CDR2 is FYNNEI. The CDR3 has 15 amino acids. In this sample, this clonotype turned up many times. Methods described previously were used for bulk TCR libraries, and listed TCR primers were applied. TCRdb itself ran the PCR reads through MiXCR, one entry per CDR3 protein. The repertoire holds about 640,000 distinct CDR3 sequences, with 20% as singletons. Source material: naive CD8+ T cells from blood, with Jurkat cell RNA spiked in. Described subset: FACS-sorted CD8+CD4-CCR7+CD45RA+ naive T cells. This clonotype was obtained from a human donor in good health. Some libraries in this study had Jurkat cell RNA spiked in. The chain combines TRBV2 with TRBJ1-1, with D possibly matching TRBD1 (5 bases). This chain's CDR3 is CASRVGRERNTEAFF. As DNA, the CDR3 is TGTGCCAGCAGGGTCGGCAGGGAGAGGAACACTGAAGCTTTCTTT.